The following is a T cell receptor (beta chain) sequence with its context. Antigen: not known. The data stem from a study of cytomegalovirus exposure and HLA in healthy donors. Looking at the study overall: An early data release held some 85 million unique TCRs from HLA-typed donors. Study-level findings and limits: As was reported, the classifier diagnosed cytomegalovirus status with high specificity and sensitivity.

Germline V CDR1 and CDR2: SNHLY, FYNNEI. This CDR3 comprises 12 residues. The ends were cut back, 6 bases at V and 7 bases at J, with 12 bases in the middle. The primer mix had 60 Vbeta and 13 Jbeta primers. Repertoires were generated with immunoSEQ multiplex PCR, while TCRdb's copy carries only in-frame clones and drops some. The sample lists around 150,000 clones; 60% to 80% were seen once. The sequence was obtained from a young man in good health and CMV-seronegative. The rearrangement uses TRBV2 and TRBJ2-5; perhaps TRBD2 as D (6 bases). Sequenced: PBMCs. CDR3 in DNA: TGTGCCAGCAGCGGAGGGGATGCGACCCAGTACTTC. As protein: CASSGGDATQYF.